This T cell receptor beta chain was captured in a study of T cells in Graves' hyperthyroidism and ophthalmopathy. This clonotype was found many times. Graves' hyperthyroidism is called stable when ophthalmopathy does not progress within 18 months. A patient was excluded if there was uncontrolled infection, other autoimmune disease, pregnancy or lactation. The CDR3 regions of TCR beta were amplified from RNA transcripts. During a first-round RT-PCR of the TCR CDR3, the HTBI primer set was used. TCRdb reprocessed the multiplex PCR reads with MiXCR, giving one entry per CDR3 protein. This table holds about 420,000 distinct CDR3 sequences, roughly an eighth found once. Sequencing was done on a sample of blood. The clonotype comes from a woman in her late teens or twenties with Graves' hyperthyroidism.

The CDR3 loop reads CASKWGGARNTEAFF. The CDR3 region has the DNA TGTGCCAGCAAGTGGGGGGGAGCAAGGAACACTGAAGCTTTCTTT. The rearrangement links TRBV3-1 to TRBJ1-1; D perhaps matches TRBD1 (5 bases). This CDR3 is 15 amino acids long. The germline V and J ends were trimmed by 7 bases and 1 base, with 16 bases remaining between them. In germline, CDR1 is LGHDT, CDR2 YNNKEL (reference sequence). Full variable domain (outside the CDR3, taken from reference TRBV3-1 and TRBJ1-1): DTAVSQTPKYLVTQMGNDKSIKCEQNLGHDTMYWYKQDSKKFLKIMFSYNNKELIINETVPNRFSPKSPDKAHLNLHINSLELGDSAVYFCASKWGGARNTEAFFGQGTRLTVV.